The sequence of this TCR beta chain was determined in a study of blood T cells in healthy people across ages. Through a sample-barcoded 5' primer and a J-beta primer mix, a second PCR was run for roughly 7 to 12 cycles. TCRdb analysed the 5' RACE reads with MiXCR anew, one entry per CDR3 protein. Of approximately 850,000 distinct CDR3 sequences in the sample, roughly 64% were seen once. The CDR3 length is 13 residues. Germline lookup yields CDR1 MNHEY and CDR2 SMNVEV (reference sequence). The ends were cut back, 4 bases at V and 10 bases at J, with 14 bases in the middle. The receptor comes from a man younger than 40 in good health. Input material: blood. The gene calls are TRBV27 and TRBJ2-1; D possibly matches TRBD1 or TRBD2 (5 bases each). The CDR3 here is CASSWGYAYEQFF. CDR3 DNA: TGTGCCAGCAGTTGGGGGTACGCCTACGAGCAGTTCTTC.